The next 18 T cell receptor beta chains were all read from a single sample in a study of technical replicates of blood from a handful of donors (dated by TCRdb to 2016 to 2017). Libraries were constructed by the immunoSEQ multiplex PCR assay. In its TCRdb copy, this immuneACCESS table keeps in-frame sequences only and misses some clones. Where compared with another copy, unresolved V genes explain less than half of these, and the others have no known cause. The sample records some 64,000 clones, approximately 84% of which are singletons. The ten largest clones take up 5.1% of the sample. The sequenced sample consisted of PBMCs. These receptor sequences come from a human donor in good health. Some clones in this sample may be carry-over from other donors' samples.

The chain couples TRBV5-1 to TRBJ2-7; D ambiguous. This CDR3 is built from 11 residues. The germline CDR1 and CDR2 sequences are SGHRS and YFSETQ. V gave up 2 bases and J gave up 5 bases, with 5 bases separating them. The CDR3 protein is CASSFSDEQYF. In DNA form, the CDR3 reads TGCGCCAGCAGCTTCTCTGACGAGCAGTACTTC.

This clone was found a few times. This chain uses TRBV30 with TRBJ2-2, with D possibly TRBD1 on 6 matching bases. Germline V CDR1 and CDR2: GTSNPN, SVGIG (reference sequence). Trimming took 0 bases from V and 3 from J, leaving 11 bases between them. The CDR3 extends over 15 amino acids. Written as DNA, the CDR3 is TGTGCCTGGAGTGTACAGGGACGGGACACCGGGGAGCTGTTTTTT. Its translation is CAWSVQGRDTGELFF.

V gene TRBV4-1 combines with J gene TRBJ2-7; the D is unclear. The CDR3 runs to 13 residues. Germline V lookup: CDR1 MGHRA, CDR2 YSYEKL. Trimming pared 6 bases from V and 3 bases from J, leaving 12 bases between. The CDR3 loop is CASSSQRNYEQYF. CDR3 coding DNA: TGCGCCAGCAGTTCACAGAGAAACTACGAGCAGTACTTC.

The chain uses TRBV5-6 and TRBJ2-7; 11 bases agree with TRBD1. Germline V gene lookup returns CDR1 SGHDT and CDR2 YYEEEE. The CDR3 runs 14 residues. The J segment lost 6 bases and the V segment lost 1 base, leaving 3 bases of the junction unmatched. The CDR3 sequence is CASSLPGQGGEQYF. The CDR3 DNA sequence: TGTGCCAGCAGCTTGCCGGGACAGGGGGGCGAGCAGTACTTC.

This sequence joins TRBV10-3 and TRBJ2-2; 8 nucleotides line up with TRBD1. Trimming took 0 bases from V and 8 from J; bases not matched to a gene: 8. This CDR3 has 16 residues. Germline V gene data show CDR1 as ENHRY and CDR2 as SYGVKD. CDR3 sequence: CAISESGQGRLGELFF. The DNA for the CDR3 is TGTGCCATCAGTGAGTCAGGACAGGGACGGTTGGGGGAGCTGTTTTTT.

CDR3 residues: CASRTGTSGSQGNTGELFF. Written as DNA, the CDR3 is TGCGCCAGCAGGACCGGGACTAGCGGGAGTCAGGGGAACACCGGGGAGCTGTTTTTT. The chain couples TRBV5-1 to TRBJ2-2; the match to TRBD2 covers 14 bases. Trimming removed 5 bases from V and 1 base from J; junction bases left unmatched: 10. Germline-derived CDR1 and CDR2 are SGHRS and YFSETQ. The CDR3 runs 19 residues.

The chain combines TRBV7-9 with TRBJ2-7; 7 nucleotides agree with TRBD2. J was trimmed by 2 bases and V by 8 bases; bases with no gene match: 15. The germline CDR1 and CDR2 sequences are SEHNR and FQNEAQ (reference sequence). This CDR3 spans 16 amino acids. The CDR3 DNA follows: TGTGCCAGCTCCGGTTTCGCGGGGGTAATTGCCTACGAGCAGTACTTC. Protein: CASSGFAGVIAYEQYF.

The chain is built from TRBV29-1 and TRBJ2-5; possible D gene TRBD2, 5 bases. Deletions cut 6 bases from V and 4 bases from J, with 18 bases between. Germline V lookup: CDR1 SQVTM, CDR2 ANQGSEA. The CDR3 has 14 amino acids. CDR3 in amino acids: CSVMAFARGETQYF. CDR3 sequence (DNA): TGCAGCGTGATGGCCTTTGCCCGGGGAGAGACCCAGTACTTC. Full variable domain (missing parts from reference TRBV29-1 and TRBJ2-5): SAVISQKPSRDICQRGTSLTIQCQVDSQVTMMFWYRQQPGQSLTLIATANQGSEATYESGFVIDKFPISRPNLTFSTLTVSNMSPEDSSIYLCSVMAFARGETQYFGPGTRLLVL.

CDR3 nucleotides: TGTGCCAGCAGTTCCCTACGACTAGCGGGACAGTACTTC. Translating gives CASSSLRLAGQYF. The rearrangement links TRBV27 to TRBJ2-7, with 11 nucleotides matching TRBD2. Trimming took 4 bases from V and 10 from J; bases not matched to a gene: 6. The CDR3 runs 13 residues. CDR1 is MNHEY and CDR2 is SMNVEV in the germline V gene (reference sequence).

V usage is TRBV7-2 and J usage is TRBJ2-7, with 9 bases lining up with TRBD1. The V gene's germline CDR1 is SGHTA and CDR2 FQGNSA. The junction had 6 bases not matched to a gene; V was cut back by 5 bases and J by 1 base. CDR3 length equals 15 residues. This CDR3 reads CASSPDRGRSYEQYF. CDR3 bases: TGTGCCAGCAGCCCGGACAGGGGAAGATCCTACGAGCAGTACTTC.

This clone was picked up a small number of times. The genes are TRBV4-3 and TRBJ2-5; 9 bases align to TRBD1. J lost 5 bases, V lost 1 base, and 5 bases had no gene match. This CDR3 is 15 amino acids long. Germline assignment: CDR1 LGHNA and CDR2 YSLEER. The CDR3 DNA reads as TGCGCCAGCAGCCAAGGACAGGGGGTGTCGGAGACCCAGTACTTC. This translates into CASSQGQGVSETQYF.

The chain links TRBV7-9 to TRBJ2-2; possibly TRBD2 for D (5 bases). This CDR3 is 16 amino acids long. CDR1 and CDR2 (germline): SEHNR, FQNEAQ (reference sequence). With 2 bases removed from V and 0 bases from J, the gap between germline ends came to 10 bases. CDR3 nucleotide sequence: TGTGCCAGCAGCTTACCGGACTCCGCGAACACCGGGGAGCTGTTTTTT. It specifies CASSLPDSANTGELFF.

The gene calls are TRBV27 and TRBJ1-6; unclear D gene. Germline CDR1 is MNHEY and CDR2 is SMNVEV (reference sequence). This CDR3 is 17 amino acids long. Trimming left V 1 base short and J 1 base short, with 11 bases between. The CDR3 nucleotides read TGTGCCAGCAGTTTATATCCCCCGGGATCCTATAATTCACCCCTCCACTTT. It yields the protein CASSLYPPGSYNSPLHF.

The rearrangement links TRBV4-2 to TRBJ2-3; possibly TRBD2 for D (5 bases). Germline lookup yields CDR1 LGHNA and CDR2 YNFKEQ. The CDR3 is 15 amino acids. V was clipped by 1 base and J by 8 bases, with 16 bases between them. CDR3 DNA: TGTGCCAGCAGCCAAGGGGCGGACTCCTGGGGTACGCAGTATTTT. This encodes CASSQGADSWGTQYF.

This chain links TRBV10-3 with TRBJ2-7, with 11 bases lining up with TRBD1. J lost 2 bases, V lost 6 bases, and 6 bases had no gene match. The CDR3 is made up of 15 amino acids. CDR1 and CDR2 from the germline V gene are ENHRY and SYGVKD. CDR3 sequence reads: CAIREGQGVPYEQYF. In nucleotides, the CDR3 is TGTGCCATCAGGGAGGGACAGGGGGTCCCCTACGAGCAGTACTTC.

The CDR3 nucleotides are TGTGCCTGGAGTCTGGGGGGTATGGGGGACGAGCAGTACTTC. It translates to CAWSLGGMGDEQYF. The chain uses TRBV30 and TRBJ2-7, with D possibly matching TRBD2 (6 bases). From germline, CDR1 is GTSNPN and CDR2 SVGIG (reference sequence). The ends were cut back, 2 bases at V and 5 bases at J, with 16 bases in the middle. There are 14 residues in the CDR3.

The DNA for the CDR3 is TGTGCCAGCAGTTTCATTAGCGGGAGGGCCACGGATGAGCAGTTCTTC. Amino acid sequence: CASSFISGRATDEQFF. V and J are TRBV27 and TRBJ2-1; 11 bases match TRBD2. Germline V gives CDR1 MNHEY, CDR2 SMNVEV (reference sequence). V was pared by 3 bases and J by 8 bases, with 9 bases of the junction left unmatched. The CDR3 is made up of 16 amino acids.

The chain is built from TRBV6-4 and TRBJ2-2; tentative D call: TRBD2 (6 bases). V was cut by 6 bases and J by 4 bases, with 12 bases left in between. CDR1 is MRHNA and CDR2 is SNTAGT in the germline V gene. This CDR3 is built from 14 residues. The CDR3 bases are TGTGCCAGCAGAGCCGACGGGGGCACCGGGGAGCTGTTTTTT. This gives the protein CASRADGGTGELFF.